This T cell receptor (beta chain) came from a study of early T cells in non-severe SARS-CoV-2 infection. In the study overall: Chains were unpaired, as sequencing was done on bulk RNA from unsorted whole blood.

Unique molecular identifiers (one per individual cDNA molecule) were attached. TCRdb re-called the 5' RACE reads through MiXCR, storing one row per CDR3 protein. Here the sample spans about 90,000 distinct CDR3 sequences, more than 10% being singletons. Trimming removed 4 bases at V and 6 bases at J, with 18 bases between. Germline CDR1 and CDR2: MNHEY and SVGAGI. The CDR3 length is 15 residues. This clonotype was picked up a small number of times. Its specificity is not known. Whole-study results and caveats: CD4 and private specificities were missed by VDJdb matching, which favored anti-spike CD8 responses.

The chain recombines TRBV6-5 with TRBJ1-1; D possibly corresponds to TRBD1 (5 bases). This receptor was obtained from an adult who was a healthcare worker with PCR-confirmed SARS-CoV-2 infection or an uninfected control (not recorded which). The starting material was whole blood, obtained at baseline. CDR3 residues: CASSSSPGEDSEAFF. The CDR3 DNA reads TGTGCCAGCAGTTCCTCACCGGGGGAAGATTCTGAAGCTTTCTTT.